A selection of T cell receptor beta chains follows, all from one sample in a study of T cell responses to AZD1222 COVID-19 vaccine. The table came from immunoSEQ multiplex PCR; TCRdb's copy has only in-frame clones and leaves some out. Among some 150,000 clones listed, roughly 89% were seen once. The source was peripheral blood, collected on day 0 of AZD1222 vaccination. These TCRs come from an adult in good health. The CDR3 runs from the conserved cysteine through the conserved F or W. D genes are given only for firm matches. The size entry is marked missing in some rows and otherwise reads once, few, many or a size class.

cdr3_aa: CASRTPNGYGYTF; cdr3_nt: TGTGCCAGCAGGACACCGAATGGGTATGGCTACACCTTC; j_call: TRBJ1-2; d_call: -; clone_size: -; v_call: TRBV27
cdr3_aa: CASNDAYSGTDTQYF; cdr3_nt: TGTGCCAGCAACGACGCGTATTCCGGAACAGATACGCAGTATTTT; j_call: TRBJ2-3; d_call: -; clone_size: -; v_call: TRBV6-6
cdr3_aa: CASSLAPSSGYNEQFF; cdr3_nt: TGTGCCAGCAGCTTAGCGCCGTCTAGCGGCTACAATGAGCAGTTCTTC; j_call: TRBJ2-1; d_call: TRBD2; clone_size: -; v_call: TRBV7-2
cdr3_aa: CASSFRPGLQGAVNYGYTF; cdr3_nt: TGTGCCAGCAGCTTTCGTCCCGGACTACAGGGGGCTGTTAACTATGGCTACACCTTC; j_call: TRBJ1-2; d_call: TRBD1; clone_size: -; v_call: TRBV7-2
cdr3_aa: CSVDSYNYGYTF; cdr3_nt: TGCAGCGTTGACAGTTATAACTATGGCTACACCTTC; j_call: TRBJ1-2; d_call: -; clone_size: -; v_call: TRBV29-1
cdr3_aa: CASSYTQLALGNTIYF; cdr3_nt: TGTGCCAGCAGTTACACGCAGCTCGCCCTGGGAAACACCATATATTTT; j_call: TRBJ1-3; d_call: -; clone_size: few; v_call: TRBV6-5
cdr3_aa: CASTKGTRWRMDNEQFF; cdr3_nt: TGCGCCAGCACGAAAGGGACTAGATGGAGGATGGACAATGAGCAGTTCTTC; j_call: TRBJ2-1; d_call: TRBD2; clone_size: -; v_call: TRBV10-1
cdr3_aa: CASSFQGANTEAFF; cdr3_nt: TGTGCCAGTAGTTTCCAGGGAGCGAACACTGAAGCTTTCTTT; j_call: TRBJ1-1; d_call: -; clone_size: -; v_call: TRBV19
cdr3_aa: CASAPFDRGYQPQHF; cdr3_nt: TGTGCCAGCGCTCCTTTCGACAGGGGCTATCAGCCCCAGCATTTT; j_call: TRBJ1-5; d_call: TRBD1; clone_size: -; v_call: TRBV28
cdr3_aa: CASSLNYGYTF; cdr3_nt: TGTGCCAGCAGCCTTAACTATGGCTACACCTTC; j_call: TRBJ1-2; d_call: -; clone_size: -; v_call: TRBV9
cdr3_aa: CASSIGVGTEAFF; cdr3_nt: TGTGCCAGTAGTATCGGGGTAGGCACTGAAGCTTTCTTT; j_call: TRBJ1-1; d_call: -; clone_size: -; v_call: TRBV19
cdr3_aa: CASSDGQGVNIQYF; cdr3_nt: TGTGCCAGCAGCGATGGACAGGGAGTAAACATTCAGTACTTC; j_call: TRBJ2-4; d_call: TRBD1; clone_size: -; v_call: TRBV5-8
cdr3_aa: CAISPAGGNEKLFF; cdr3_nt: TGTGCCATCAGTCCCGCCGGGGGGAATGAAAAACTGTTTTTT; j_call: TRBJ1-4; d_call: -; clone_size: -; v_call: TRBV10-3
cdr3_aa: CASSFGQGRYGYTF; cdr3_nt: TGTGCCAGCAGTTTCGGACAGGGGAGATATGGCTACACCTTC; j_call: TRBJ1-2; d_call: TRBD1; clone_size: few; v_call: TRBV6-5
cdr3_aa: CASTIRAHNQPQHF; cdr3_nt: TGTGCCAGTACGATAAGAGCCCATAATCAGCCCCAGCATTTT; j_call: TRBJ1-5; d_call: -; clone_size: -; v_call: TRBV19
cdr3_aa: CASSLQGTGNTIYF; cdr3_nt: TGTGCCAGCAGCCTACAGGGTACTGGAAACACCATATATTTT; j_call: TRBJ1-3; d_call: -; clone_size: -; v_call: TRBV7-2
cdr3_aa: CSVEALPDGYTF; cdr3_nt: TGCAGCGTTGAAGCCCTCCCGGATGGCTACACCTTC; j_call: TRBJ1-2; d_call: -; clone_size: few; v_call: TRBV29-1
cdr3_aa: CSVATLIGQGETQYF; cdr3_nt: TGCAGCGTTGCCACCCTAATTGGACAGGGGGAGACCCAGTACTTC; j_call: TRBJ2-5; d_call: TRBD1; clone_size: -; v_call: TRBV29-1
cdr3_aa: CASSVGYGYTF; cdr3_nt: TGTGCCAGCAGTGTGGGATATGGCTACACCTTC; j_call: TRBJ1-2; d_call: -; clone_size: -; v_call: TRBV25-1
cdr3_aa: CASTLGETQYF; cdr3_nt: TGTGCCAGCACCTTAGGAGAGACCCAGTACTTC; j_call: TRBJ2-5; d_call: -; clone_size: -; v_call: TRBV28
cdr3_aa: CASSFGGNNYNEQFF; cdr3_nt: TGTGCCAGCAGTTTTGGAGGGAATAACTACAATGAGCAGTTCTTC; j_call: TRBJ2-1; d_call: -; clone_size: once; v_call: TRBV28
cdr3_aa: CASSLRGRTEAFF; cdr3_nt: TGTGCCAGCAGCCTGAGGGGGCGGACTGAAGCTTTCTTT; j_call: TRBJ1-1; d_call: TRBD1; clone_size: -; v_call: TRBV27
cdr3_aa: CASRKSGGTEAFF; cdr3_nt: TGTGCCAGCAGAAAGAGCGGGGGGACTGAAGCTTTCTTT; j_call: TRBJ1-1; d_call: -; clone_size: -; v_call: TRBV7-3
cdr3_aa: CASSPGENTGELFF; cdr3_nt: TGTGCCAGCTCACCAGGGGAAAACACCGGGGAGCTGTTTTTT; j_call: TRBJ2-2; d_call: -; clone_size: -; v_call: TRBV18
cdr3_aa: CASSLAGYNEQFF; cdr3_nt: TGTGCCAGCAGCTTAGCCGGGTACAATGAGCAGTTCTTC; j_call: TRBJ2-1; d_call: -; clone_size: -; v_call: TRBV11-1
cdr3_aa: CASSLGRGVTEAFF; cdr3_nt: TGTGCCAGCAGCTTGGGACGGGGAGTCACTGAAGCTTTCTTT; j_call: TRBJ1-1; d_call: -; clone_size: -; v_call: TRBV5-5
cdr3_aa: CASSLRIGARNTEAFF; cdr3_nt: TGTGCCAGCAGTTTAAGAATCGGGGCCCGAAACACTGAAGCTTTCTTT; j_call: TRBJ1-1; d_call: -; clone_size: -; v_call: TRBV28
cdr3_aa: CASSRHSNQPQHF; cdr3_nt: TGTGCCAGCAGCCGACATAGCAATCAGCCCCAGCATTTT; j_call: TRBJ1-5; d_call: -; clone_size: once; v_call: TRBV2
cdr3_aa: CASSLALGIGSPLHF; cdr3_nt: TGTGCCAGCAGCTTAGCTTTAGGGATAGGCTCACCCCTCCACTTT; j_call: TRBJ1-6; d_call: -; clone_size: -; v_call: TRBV7-2
cdr3_aa: CASSFLSGSTYEQYF; cdr3_nt: TGTGCCAGCAGTTTCCTCAGCGGGAGTACCTACGAGCAGTACTTC; j_call: TRBJ2-7; d_call: TRBD2; clone_size: -; v_call: TRBV6-2/TRBV6-3
cdr3_aa: CASSSTGSNQPQHF; cdr3_nt: TGTGCCAGCAGCTCGACAGGGAGCAATCAGCCCCAGCATTTT; j_call: TRBJ1-5; d_call: TRBD1; clone_size: -; v_call: TRBV13
cdr3_aa: CASRRDGIEAFF; cdr3_nt: TGTGCCAGCAGGAGGGACGGAATTGAAGCTTTCTTT; j_call: TRBJ1-1; d_call: -; clone_size: -; v_call: TRBV2
cdr3_aa: CAISEQGGAFDTQYF; cdr3_nt: TGTGCCATCAGCGAACAGGGAGGGGCGTTTGATACGCAGTATTTT; j_call: TRBJ2-3; d_call: -; clone_size: medium-sized; v_call: TRBV10-3
cdr3_aa: CASSSVIGYTF; cdr3_nt: TGTGCCAGCAGTTCCGTTATTGGCTACACCTTC; j_call: TRBJ1-2; d_call: -; clone_size: -; v_call: TRBV28
cdr3_aa: CASSSGTRDRYEQYF; cdr3_nt: TGTGCCAGCAGCTCCGGGACAAGGGATAGGTACGAGCAGTACTTC; j_call: TRBJ2-7; d_call: -; clone_size: -; v_call: TRBV13
cdr3_aa: CASRKGSDRGRQDGYTF; cdr3_nt: TGTGCCAGCAGGAAAGGATCCGACAGGGGGCGTCAGGATGGCTACACCTTC; j_call: TRBJ1-2; d_call: TRBD1; clone_size: once; v_call: TRBV7-9
cdr3_aa: CASSPHPPRGAGGEQYF; cdr3_nt: TGTGCCAGCTCACCACACCCTCCCCGGGGGGCAGGTGGGGAGCAGTACTTC; j_call: TRBJ2-7; d_call: -; clone_size: -; v_call: TRBV18
cdr3_aa: CASSQSPYGYTF; cdr3_nt: TGTGCCAGCAGCCAATCACCCTATGGCTACACCTTC; j_call: TRBJ1-2; d_call: -; clone_size: -; v_call: TRBV3-1/TRBV3-2
cdr3_aa: CASSLAGFDGELFF; cdr3_nt: TGTGCCAGCAGTTTAGCAGGGTTTGACGGGGAGCTGTTTTTT; j_call: TRBJ2-2; d_call: -; clone_size: -; v_call: TRBV27